The present T cell receptor beta chain was sequenced within a study of cytomegalovirus exposure and HLA in healthy donors. Concerning this clone itself: What it binds is not known.

Primers included in the PCR were 60 Vbeta and 13 Jbeta primers. This table comes from immunoSEQ multiplex PCR, and its TCRdb copy is limited to in-frame clones, with some not included. In the table there are over 100,000 clones, roughly 83% of which are singletons. Study-wide results and caveats: It was confirmed in vitro that three of the CMV-associated chains were specific for CMV antigens. More clonal expansion characterized HLA-associated TCR beta chains than equally common others in a later analysis.

The clonotype originates from a woman under 30 in good health and CMV-seropositive. The sequenced sample consisted of PBMCs.

The CDR3 loop is CASSWDRGVNEKLFF. In DNA form, the CDR3 reads TGTGCCAGCAGCTGGGACAGGGGGGTTAATGAAAAACTGTTTTTT. This sequence joins TRBV5-6 and TRBJ1-4, with 11 bases lining up with TRBD1. J gave up 4 bases and V 3 bases, and 2 bases lay outside the gene matches. The germline CDR1 and CDR2 sequences are SGHDT and YYEEEE. This CDR3 comprises 15 residues.